The clone carrying this T cell receptor beta chain is a singleton in its sample. This sample stems from a study of T-cell reconstitution after alpha-beta-depleted transplantation in children. The CDR3 is 16 residues long. CDR1 is LNHDA and CDR2 is SQIVND in the germline V gene (reference sequence). The J segment lost 2 bases and the V segment lost 1 base, leaving 4 bases of the junction unmatched. During its preparation, the TCRbeta library received unique molecular identifiers. TCRdb reprocessed the PCR reads via MiXCR and lists one record per CDR3 protein. The sample carries about 610,000 distinct CDR3 sequences, over 9.5% recorded once.

Sequenced material: PBMCs from the stem cell graft donor, taken from the stem cell graft. The TCR sequence derives from a human donor who donated a stem cell graft to a child with acute myeloid leukemia. The chain is built from TRBV19 and TRBJ2-2, with 7 nucleotides matching TRBD2. CDR3: CASSIVGGRNTGELFF. The CDR3 DNA follows: TGTGCCAGTAGTATAGTTGGCGGGAGAAACACCGGGGAGCTGTTTTTT. Supplemented by reference TRBV19 and TRBJ2-2, the full variable domain reads DGGITQSPKYLFRKEGQNVTLSCEQNLNHDAMYWYRQDPGQGLRLIYYSQIVNDFQKGDIAEGYSVSREKKESFPLTVTSAQKNPTAFYLCASSIVGGRNTGELFFGEGSRLTVL.